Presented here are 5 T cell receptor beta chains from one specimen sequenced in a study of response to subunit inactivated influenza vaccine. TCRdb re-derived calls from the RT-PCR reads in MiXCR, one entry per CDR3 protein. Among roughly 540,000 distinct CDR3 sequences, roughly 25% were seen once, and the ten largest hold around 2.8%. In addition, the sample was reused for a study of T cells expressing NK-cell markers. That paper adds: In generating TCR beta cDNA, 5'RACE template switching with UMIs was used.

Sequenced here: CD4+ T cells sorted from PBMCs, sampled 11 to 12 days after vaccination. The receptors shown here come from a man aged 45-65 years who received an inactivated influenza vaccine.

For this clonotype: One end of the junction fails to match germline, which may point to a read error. The CDR3 loop reads CARSLFENTEAFF. CDR3 bases: TGTGCCAGGAGCTTATTCGAGAACACTGAAGCTTTCTTT. The chain recombines TRBV7-9 with TRBJ1-1; D is undetermined. Germline V CDR1 and CDR2: SEHNR, FQNEAQ (reference sequence). CDR3 size: 13 residues.

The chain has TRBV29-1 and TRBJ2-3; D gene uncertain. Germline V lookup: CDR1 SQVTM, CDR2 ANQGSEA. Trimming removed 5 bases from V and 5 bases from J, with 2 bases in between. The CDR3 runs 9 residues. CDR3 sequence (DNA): TGCAGCGTTAGAGATACGCAGTATTTT. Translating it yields CSVRDTQYF.

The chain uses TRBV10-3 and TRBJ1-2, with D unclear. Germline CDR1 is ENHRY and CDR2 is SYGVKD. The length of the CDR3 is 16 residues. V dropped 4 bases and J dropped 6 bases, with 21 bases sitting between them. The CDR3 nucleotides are TGTGCCATCAGTGGACTGGGTTTGGGGTCGATTAATGGCTACACCTTC. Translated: CAISGLGLGSINGYTF.

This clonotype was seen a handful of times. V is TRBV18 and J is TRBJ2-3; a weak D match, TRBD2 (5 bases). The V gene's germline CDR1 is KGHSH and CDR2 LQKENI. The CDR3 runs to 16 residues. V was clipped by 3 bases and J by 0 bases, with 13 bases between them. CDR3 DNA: TGTGCCAGCTCACCCTACGGGAAATCTAGCACAGATACGCAGTATTTT. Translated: CASSPYGKSSTDTQYF.

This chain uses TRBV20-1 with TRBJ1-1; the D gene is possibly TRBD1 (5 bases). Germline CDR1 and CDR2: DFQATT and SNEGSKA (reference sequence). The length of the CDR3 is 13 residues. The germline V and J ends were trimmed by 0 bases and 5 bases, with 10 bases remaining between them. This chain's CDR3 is CSARDLRGTEAFF. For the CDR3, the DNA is TGCAGTGCTAGAGATCTTCGGGGGACTGAAGCTTTCTTT.